This paragraph covers one TCR beta chain sequence. What it recognizes is unknown. This sample stems from a study of cytomegalovirus exposure and HLA in healthy donors. Study summary: The roughly 120 validation repertoires used the same platform as the roughly 720 first-cohort repertoires (as reported by a later analysis). Whole-study results and caveats: The study designated about 160 TCR beta chains cytomegalovirus-associated. There were some public TCRs occurring in many donors, but most TCR sequences were rare. A subsequent analysis found that TCR clusters from the first cohort also tended to co-occur in the 120 validation repertoires, with about 94% of cluster scores above 0.

The germline V gene has CDR1 SGDLS and CDR2 YYNGEE. This CDR3 has 17 residues. V trimming: 3 bases; J trimming: 5 bases; junction bases outside the gene matches: 11. Method: immunoSEQ multiplex PCR; TCRdb's copy keeps in-frame clones and lacks some. The table records more than 150,000 clones, roughly 80% of them present only once. The rearrangement links TRBV9 to TRBJ2-1, with TRBD2 identical over 10 bases. Sequencing was done on a sample of PBMCs. The sequence was obtained from a man aged 18 to 29 in good health and CMV-seropositive. The CDR3 reads CASSGSVGLAADNEQFF. CDR3 DNA: TGTGCCAGCAGCGGATCGGTAGGACTAGCGGCCGACAATGAGCAGTTCTTC.